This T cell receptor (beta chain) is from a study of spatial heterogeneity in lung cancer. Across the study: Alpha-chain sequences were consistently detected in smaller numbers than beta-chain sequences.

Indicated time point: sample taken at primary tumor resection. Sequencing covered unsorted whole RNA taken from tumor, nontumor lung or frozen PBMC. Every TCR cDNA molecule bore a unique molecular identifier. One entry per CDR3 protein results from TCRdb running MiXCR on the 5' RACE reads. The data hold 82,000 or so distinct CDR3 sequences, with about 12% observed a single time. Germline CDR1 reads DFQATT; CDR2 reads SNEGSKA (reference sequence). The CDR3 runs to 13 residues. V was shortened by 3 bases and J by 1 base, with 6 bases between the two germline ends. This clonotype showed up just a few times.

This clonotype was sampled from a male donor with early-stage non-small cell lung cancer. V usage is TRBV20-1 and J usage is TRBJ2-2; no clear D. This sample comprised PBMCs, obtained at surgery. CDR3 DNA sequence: TGCAGTGCTAGTTGGATGAACACCGGGGAGCTGTTTTTT. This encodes CSASWMNTGELFF.